This T cell receptor beta chain comes out of a study of CD8 T cells in Susac syndrome. Across the whole study: Active disease was present in six of the sequenced Susac syndrome patients, whereas eight or nine of them were in remission.

Random hexamers were used to reverse transcribe the RNA input (about 0.5 to 1 ug). Across 54 Vbeta and 13 Jbeta, TCR beta CDR3 was amplified with immunoSEQ multiplex PCR. TCRdb itself ran the immunoSEQ multiplex PCR reads through MiXCR, one entry per CDR3 protein. The sample contains 75,000 or so distinct CDR3 sequences, approximately 93% of which appear only once. Germline V gives CDR1 MNHEY, CDR2 SMNVEV (reference sequence). The CDR3 is made up of 13 amino acids. Trimming removed 5 bases from V and 7 bases from J, with 12 bases in between. This receptor was taken from a human donor with Susac syndrome. V and J are TRBV27 and TRBJ2-1; D possibly uses TRBD1 or TRBD2 (5 bases each). Specimen: CD8+ T cells from PBMCs. In DNA form, the CDR3 reads TGTGCCAGCAGTCAGGGTTGGGGGAATGAGCAGTTCTTC. This encodes CASSQGWGNEQFF.